The present T cell receptor (beta chain) was sequenced within a study of OX40 agonist ivuxolimab in advanced cancers. Study details: The diagnoses of dose-escalation patients were hepatocellular carcinoma, melanoma, renal cell or head and neck cancer. Checkpoint inhibitors had been given previously to 35% to 50% of patients.

The CDR3 covers 14 residues. CDR1 is SGHTA and CDR2 is FQGNSA in the germline V gene. Trimming stripped 4 bases from V and 5 bases from J, with 11 bases between. Sequenced by immunoSEQ multiplex PCR; TCRdb stores in-frame clones only, minus some. The table lists tens of thousands of clones, 80% to 85% of them singletons. Comment on this clone: Its target is not known.

Study findings and constraints: CD4+ and CD8+ T cells in blood underwent clonal expansion by week 6 at 0.1 to 3.0 mg/kg.

This sample comprised CD4+ or CD8+ T cells sorted from blood, obtained in a trial of the OX40 agonist ivuxolimab. The chain joins TRBV7-2 to TRBJ2-2; no clear D gene. The receptor was derived from an adult with an advanced solid tumor such as melanoma, head and neck, liver or kidney cancer. The CDR3 nucleotides are TGTGCCAGCAGCTCGTACTACCCGACCGGGGAGCTGTTTTTT. Its translation: CASSSYYPTGELFF.